Following are 17 T cell receptor beta chains from one sample sequenced in a study of cytomegalovirus exposure and HLA in healthy donors. Primers: 60 Vbeta forward and 13 Jbeta reverse. This table comes from immunoSEQ multiplex PCR, and its TCRdb copy is limited to in-frame clones, with some not included. The sample contains about 140,000 clones, roughly 83% of which appear only once. Sequenced sample: PBMCs. Receptors were obtained from a female donor in good health and CMV-seronegative.

The chain's CDR3 is CASSDWQGGFEQYF. The CDR3 region has the DNA TGTGCCAGCAGTGATTGGCAGGGTGGGTTCGAGCAGTACTTC. The rearrangement uses TRBV2 and TRBJ2-7; a possible D gene is TRBD1 (5 bases). The CDR3 totals 14 residues. Germline-derived CDR1 and CDR2 are SNHLY and FYNNEI. The V and J ends lost 3 bases and 6 bases respectively, with 15 bases between them.

V and J are TRBV29-1 and TRBJ1-1; D is uncertain. Germline V CDR1 and CDR2: SQVTM, ANQGSEA. The germline V and J ends were trimmed by 4 bases and 0 bases, with 6 bases remaining between them. CDR3 length: 12 residues. The CDR3 region is CSVARVNTEAFF. CDR3 bases: TGCAGCGTTGCACGAGTGAACACTGAAGCTTTCTTT.

The V and J genes are TRBV7-2 and TRBJ2-5; 15 nucleotides agree with TRBD2. CDR1 SGHTA and CDR2 FQGNSA come from the germline V gene. The CDR3 extends over 17 amino acids. The ends lost 5 bases at V and 2 bases at J; junction bases unmatched: 6. Here the CDR3 reads CASSTGLAGGLQETQYF. CDR3 DNA: TGTGCCAGCAGCACAGGACTAGCGGGGGGGCTACAAGAGACCCAGTACTTC.

This clone was observed a single time. The rearrangement uses TRBV6-5 and TRBJ2-1, with 10 bases that match TRBD1. This CDR3 comprises 15 residues. V lost 6 bases, J lost 8 bases, and 10 bases stayed unmatched. CDR1 is MNHEY, CDR2 SVGAGI, per germline. CDR3 sequence: CASRDPGQGFDEQFF. Here the CDR3 DNA reads TGTGCCAGCAGAGACCCGGGACAGGGGTTCGATGAGCAGTTCTTC.

The V call is TRBV10-3, the J call TRBJ2-6; D might be TRBD1 (6 bases). Between the trimmed V and J ends, which lost 3 bases and 0 bases, there was a span of 12 bases. The germline CDR1 and CDR2 sequences are ENHRY and SYGVKD. This CDR3 contains 17 residues. The DNA of the CDR3 is TGTGCCATCAGTGACAGGGGAGCTCTCTCTGGGGCCAACGTCCTGACTTTC. This codes for CAISDRGALSGANVLTF.

The rearrangement links TRBV9 to TRBJ1-2, with 8 bases fitting TRBD1. V lost 0 bases to trimming and J lost 6 bases; unmatched junction nucleotides: 4. The CDR3 length is 14 residues. Germline assignment: CDR1 SGDLS and CDR2 YYNGEE. Here the CDR3 reads CASSVATGVDGYTF. CDR3 DNA: TGTGCCAGCAGCGTAGCGACAGGGGTGGATGGCTACACCTTC. Combining the CDR3 with reference TRBV9 and TRBJ1-2 gives the whole variable domain DSGVTQTPKHLITATGQRVTLRCSPRSGDLSVYWYQQSLDQGLQFLIQYYNGEERAKGNILERFSAQQFPDLHSELNLSSLELGDSALYFCASSVATGVDGYTFGSGTRLTVV.

The chain carries TRBV2 and TRBJ2-1, with TRBD2 as a possible D gene (6 bases). Trimming removed 8 bases from V and 8 bases from J, with 16 bases in between. The CDR3 is 13 residues long. Germline-derived CDR1 and CDR2 are SNHLY and FYNNEI. CDR3 coding DNA: TGTGCCAGCGGGACTTACGAGGAGGATGAGCAGTTCTTC. Translating it yields CASGTYEEDEQFF. The full variable domain, completed using reference TRBV2 and TRBJ2-1, is EPEVTQTPSHQVTQMGQEVILRCVPISNHLYFYWYRQILGQKVEFLVSFYNNEISEKSEIFDDQFSVERPDGSNFTLKIRSTKLEDSAMYFCASGTYEEDEQFFGPGTRLTVL.

The CDR3 sequence: CASSLAVSYEQYF. Here the CDR3 DNA reads TGTGCCAGCAGTTTAGCAGTTTCCTACGAGCAGTACTTC. The rearrangement uses TRBV27 and TRBJ2-7; D remains unclear. This CDR3 has 13 residues. Trimming took off 2 bases at V and 1 base at J, with 6 bases between the two ends. The germline V gene has CDR1 MNHEY and CDR2 SMNVEV (reference sequence).

The J gene is TRBJ2-7, the V gene TRBV21-1; TRBD1 is the table's D call and was not checked against the DNA. TRBV21-1 is noted as a pseudogene. The CDR3 sequence is 15 residues long. The CDR3 protein is CASSSRTGPAYEQYF. The CDR3, as DNA: TGTGCCAGCAGCAGCCGGACAGGTCCAGCCTACGAGCAGTACTTC.

The chain uses TRBV27 and TRBJ1-1; D perhaps matches TRBD1 (6 bases). CDR1 is MNHEY, CDR2 SMNVEV, per germline (reference sequence). This CDR3 comprises 14 residues. The V gene lost 7 bases and the J gene lost 4 bases, with 16 bases spanning the gap. For the CDR3, the DNA is TGTGCCAGCACCCAGGGGATCAAGGGCACTGAAGCTTTCTTT. Its translation: CASTQGIKGTEAFF.

The chain couples TRBV9 to TRBJ2-5, with 10 bases matching TRBD2. The germline V gene encodes CDR1 SGDLS and CDR2 YYNGEE. This CDR3 region has 16 residues. The ends lost 0 bases at V and 7 bases at J; junction bases unmatched: 9. Here the CDR3 DNA reads TGTGCCAGCAGCGTAGACAGCGGGGGGGTTTATGGGACCCAGTACTTC. Its protein is CASSVDSGGVYGTQYF.

V and J are TRBV7-8 and TRBJ1-1; 8 nucleotides agree with TRBD1. J lost 7 bases, V lost 1 base, and 5 bases had no gene match. The CDR3 contains 14 residues. The germline CDR1 and CDR2 sequences are SGHVS and FQNEAQ. The CDR3 DNA is TGTGCCAGCAGCTTAGATGGGACAGGACGTGAAGCTTTCTTT. Residues: CASSLDGTGREAFF.

The rearrangement joins TRBV12-5 to TRBJ2-5; D gene ambiguous. This CDR3 comprises 14 residues. Looked up from germline, CDR1 is LGHNT and CDR2 is FRNRAP. The V end lost 5 bases, the J end lost 2 bases, and 12 bases lay between the germline ends. The CDR3 sequence is CASGPRYEQETQYF. The CDR3 nucleotides are TGTGCTAGTGGTCCTCGGTATGAGCAAGAGACCCAGTACTTC.

The CDR3 DNA follows: TGTGCCAGCAGAGCCCGGACAGGGGGCGGTGAGACCCAGTACTTC. Its translation: CASRARTGGGETQYF. The chain combines TRBV2 with TRBJ2-5; the match to TRBD1 covers 11 bases. Germline V gene lookup returns CDR1 SNHLY and CDR2 FYNNEI. V lost 6 bases, J lost 5 bases, and 8 bases stayed unmatched. This CDR3 region has 15 residues.

CDR3 nucleotide sequence: TGTGCCAGCCATTCCTCGGGGTCACCCCTCCACTTT. This translates into CASHSSGSPLHF. The chain recombines TRBV28 with TRBJ1-6; D not resolved. The CDR3 has 12 residues. Trimming took off 8 bases at V and 10 bases at J, with 12 bases between the two ends. Germline loops: CDR1 MDHEN, CDR2 SYDVKM.

This clone has only one observation. This chain connects TRBV6-5 to TRBJ1-2, with 8 bases lining up with TRBD1. CDR1 and CDR2 from the germline V gene are MNHEY and SVGAGI. After removal of 5 bases from V and 9 bases from J, the junction contained 5 bases not matched to a gene. This CDR3 is 12 amino acids long. CDR3 in DNA: TGTGCCAGCAGTCCCGGACAGGGTCGCTACACCTTC. This codes for CASSPGQGRYTF.

The chain links TRBV28 to TRBJ2-5, with 7 bases lining up with TRBD1. The germline V gene encodes CDR1 MDHEN and CDR2 SYDVKM. The CDR3 runs to 15 residues. With 6 bases clipped from V and 3 bases from J, the junction kept 10 bases outside the gene matches. The CDR3 here is CASRRTGVPKETQYF. The CDR3 DNA follows: TGTGCCAGCAGACGAACAGGGGTACCAAAAGAGACCCAGTACTTC.